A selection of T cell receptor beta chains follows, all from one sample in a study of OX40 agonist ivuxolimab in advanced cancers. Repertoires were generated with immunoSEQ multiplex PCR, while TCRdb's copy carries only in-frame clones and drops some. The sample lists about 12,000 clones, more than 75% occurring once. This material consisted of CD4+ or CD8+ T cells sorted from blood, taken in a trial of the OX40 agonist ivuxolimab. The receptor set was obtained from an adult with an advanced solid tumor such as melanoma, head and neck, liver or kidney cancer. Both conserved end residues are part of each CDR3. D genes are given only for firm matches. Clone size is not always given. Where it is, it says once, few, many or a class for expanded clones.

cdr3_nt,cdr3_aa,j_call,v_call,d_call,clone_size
TGTGCCAGCAGTTCGGGCAGCTCCTACGAGCAGTACTTC,CASSSGSSYEQYF,TRBJ2-7,TRBV27,-,few
TGCAGCGTTGGGGAGACAGACTACAATGAGCAGTTCTTC,CSVGETDYNEQFF,TRBJ2-1,TRBV29-1,-,-
TGTGCCAGCAGGGAGTCTATAGGGTTTCCGCAGTACTTC,CASRESIGFPQYF,TRBJ2-7,TRBV6-1,-,few
TGTGCCAGCAGCTTCGGGACCAGAACCGGGGAGCTGTTTTTT,CASSFGTRTGELFF,TRBJ2-2,TRBV7-6,-,-
TGTGCCAGCTCCCGACCGGCTAGCGGGGAGGACGAGCAGTACTTC,CASSRPASGEDEQYF,TRBJ2-7,TRBV27,TRBD2,large
TGTGCCAGCAGCCTTATGGAGGCTTACGAGCAGTACTTC,CASSLMEAYEQYF,TRBJ2-7,TRBV7-6,-,-
TGTGCCAGCAGTTTAATTATCGGGACAGGGGCCTTCGCGCTACTGAACACCGGGGAGCTGTTTTTT,CASSLIIGTGAFALLNTGELFF,TRBJ2-2,TRBV27,TRBD1,-
TGTGCCAGCAGCCAGTTAGGGATAACCGGGGAGCTGTTTTTT,CASSQLGITGELFF,TRBJ2-2,TRBV7-9,-,few
TGTGCCAGCAGCAAACACTCTTCCCGGGATAAGAAGTACGAGCAGTACTTC,CASSKHSSRDKKYEQYF,TRBJ2-7,TRBV21-1,-,few
TGTGCCAGCAGTTCCCGTAAGGATCGGAATGAGCAGTTCTTC,CASSSRKDRNEQFF,TRBJ2-1,TRBV27,-,-
TGTGCCAGCAGCGTAGCCCGAGAAGAAACGCCCGTCACAGGCTACACCTTC,CASSVAREETPVTGYTF,TRBJ1-2,TRBV9,-,-